These T cell receptor beta chains were read from a single sample in a study of memory CD4+ T cells and cytomegalovirus serostatus. TCRdb's copy holds only in-frame clones and misses some; the assay was immunoSEQ multiplex PCR. The sample holds around 53,000 clones, about three quarters seen once. The sequencing input was memory CD4+ T cells from blood. The receptor source for this set is an adult in good health and CMV-seropositive. The CDR3 runs from the conserved cysteine through the conserved F or W. D genes are given only for firm matches. Clone size, where shown, is once, few, many, or a class for clones that have expanded.

TRBV5-8	NA	NA	TRBJ2-2	CASSALHGSGELFF	TGTGCCAGCAGCGCCCTGCACGGGTCCGGGGAGCTGTTTTTT
TRBV6-1	NA	NA	TRBJ2-2	CASRGRFNTGELFF	TGTGCCAGCAGGGGACGGTTCAACACCGGGGAGCTGTTTTTT
TRBV29-1	TRBD2	NA	TRBJ2-5	CSVVFGGETQYF	TGCAGCGTTGTCTTCGGGGGGGAGACCCAGTACTTC
TRBV27	NA	NA	TRBJ1-2	CASSPQGRVYGYTF	TGTGCCAGCAGTCCACAGGGAAGGGTCTATGGCTACACCTTC
TRBV7-6	NA	NA	TRBJ2-7	CASSLAGGGAIYEQYF	TGTGCCAGCAGCTTAGCGGGGGGAGGTGCCATTTACGAGCAGTACTTC
TRBV5-4	NA	NA	TRBJ1-1	CASSLGGSRVPEAFF	TGTGCCAGCAGCTTGGGTGGTTCCAGGGTCCCTGAAGCTTTCTTT
TRBV30	NA	NA	TRBJ1-4	CAWGGQRLFF	TGTGCCTGGGGGGGGCAGCGACTGTTTTTT
TRBV7-2	TRBD1	NA	TRBJ2-7	CASSSPGTGQGRQYF	TGTGCCAGCAGCTCCCCCGGGACAGGGCAAGGGCGGCAGTACTTC
TRBV7-6	TRBD2	NA	TRBJ2-1	CASSLRGGAAGDEQFF	TGTGCCAGCAGCTTGAGGGGAGGGGCAGCGGGAGATGAGCAGTTCTTC
TRBV7-9	NA	NA	TRBJ2-5	CASSFSGRRVVEETQYF	TGTGCCAGCAGCTTTTCCGGAAGACGGGTCGTAGAAGAGACCCAGTACTTC
TRBV5-4	NA	once	TRBJ1-1	CASSSPGGVEAFF	TGTGCCAGCAGCTCCCCGGGGGGAGTTGAAGCTTTCTTT
TRBV28	NA	NA	TRBJ2-5	CASSRPVLEETQYF	TGTGCCAGCTCGAGGCCCGTGCTGGAGGAGACCCAGTACTTC
TRBV6-1	NA	NA	TRBJ2-2	CASSDFRAGELFF	TGTGCCAGCAGTGACTTCCGGGCCGGGGAGCTGTTTTTT
TRBV15	NA	NA	TRBJ2-7	CATSREEGSYEQYF	TGTGCCACCAGCAGAGAGGAAGGCTCCTACGAGCAGTACTTC
TRBV6-1	NA	NA	TRBJ1-6	CASLAGLNSPLHF	TGTGCCAGCTTGGCAGGGCTTAACTCACCCCTCCACTTT
TRBV19	NA	once	TRBJ2-3	CASSSEGAVTDTQYF	TGTGCCAGTAGTAGCGAGGGAGCCGTCACAGATACGCAGTATTTT
TRBV10-3	NA	NA	TRBJ1-2	CAISKDGDYGYTF	TGTGCCATCAGTAAGGACGGGGACTATGGCTACACCTTC
TRBV6-5	NA	NA	TRBJ2-1	CASSYSGSLPSSQFF	TGTGCCAGCAGTTACTCGGGGTCACTTCCATCCTCTCAGTTCTTC
TRBV18	NA	few	TRBJ1-4	CASSPLDRLPGNEKLFF	TGTGCCAGCTCACCACTCGACAGGTTACCGGGGAATGAAAAACTGTTTTTT
TRBV5-1	TRBD2	NA	TRBJ2-7	CASSWQGLDAPYEQYF	TGCGCCAGCAGCTGGCAGGGACTAGACGCCCCGTACGAGCAGTACTTC
TRBV4-2	TRBD2	NA	TRBJ2-3	CASSLSRLAGGPTSTDTQYF	TGTGCCAGCAGCTTAAGCAGACTAGCGGGGGGGCCTACTAGCACAGATACGCAGTATTTT
TRBV21-1	NA	NA	TRBJ1-2	CASSKTFVGAFTRYGYTF	TGTGCCAGCAGCAAAACATTCGTGGGAGCCTTTACTCGCTATGGCTACACCTTC
TRBV7-2	TRBD1	few	TRBJ2-1	CASSLGGGGNEQFF	TGTGCCAGCAGCTTAGGAGGGGGCGGGAATGAGCAGTTCTTC
TRBV18	TRBD2	NA	TRBJ2-1	CASSFLSPLAANEQFF	TGTGCCAGCTCATTCCTCAGCCCGCTAGCGGCAAATGAGCAGTTCTTC
TRBV7-2	NA	few	TRBJ2-7	CASSLVYEQYF	TGTGCCAGCAGCTTAGTCTACGAGCAGTACTTC
TRBV7-3	NA	NA	TRBJ2-2	CASSLTGHRTGELFF	TGTGCCAGCAGCTTAACGGGACATCGCACCGGGGAGCTGTTTTTT
TRBV11-2	NA	NA	TRBJ2-6	CASSPDPGSGTSGASVLTF	TGTGCCAGCAGCCCGGATCCGGGCAGTGGAACCTCTGGGGCCAGCGTCCTGACTTTC
TRBV7-2	NA	NA	TRBJ1-1	CASTEGPVNTEAFF	TGTGCCAGCACGGAGGGGCCCGTTAACACTGAAGCTTTCTTT
TRBV6-5	NA	once	TRBJ1-6	CASSYGGTENSPLHF	TGTGCCAGCAGTTACGGGGGCACCGAGAATTCACCCCTCCACTTT
TRBV6-1	NA	few	TRBJ1-6	CASTGRGGSPLHF	TGTGCCAGCACTGGGCGAGGGGGATCACCCCTCCACTTT
TRBV19	NA	NA	TRBJ1-4	CASSIRRVNEKLFF	TGTGCCAGTAGTATCCGCAGGGTTAATGAAAAACTGTTTTTT
TRBV11-2	TRBD2	NA	TRBJ2-1	CASSLQRSGTTQQFF	TGTGCCAGCAGCTTACAGCGATCTGGGACTACTCAGCAGTTCTTC
TRBV28	NA	few	TRBJ1-5	CASSPGQRNQPQHF	TGTGCCAGCAGCCCCGGACAGCGCAATCAGCCCCAGCATTTT
TRBV7-2	TRBD2	NA	TRBJ2-2	CASSPVLQRGNTGELFF	TGTGCCAGCAGCCCGGTTCTCCAGCGGGGGAACACCGGGGAGCTGTTTTTT
TRBV6-6	NA	NA	TRBJ2-3	CASSYSEGANTQYF	TGTGCCAGCAGTTACTCGGAGGGGGCGAATACGCAGTATTTT
TRBV2	TRBD1	few	TRBJ2-1	CASSPRTGEYNEQFF	TGTGCCAGCAGCCCAAGGACAGGAGAATACAATGAGCAGTTCTTC
TRBV5-6	TRBD1	NA	TRBJ1-2	CASSFVRDRVDHYTF	TGTGCCAGCAGCTTCGTACGCGACAGGGTAGATCACTACACCTTC
TRBV9	NA	NA	TRBJ1-2	CASSVDSRGGYTF	TGTGCCAGCAGCGTAGACAGTAGAGGTGGCTACACCTTC
TRBV30	TRBD2	NA	TRBJ2-1	CACEREGYNEQFF	TGTGCCTGCGAGCGGGAAGGCTACAATGAGCAGTTCTTC
TRBV6-5	NA	NA	TRBJ2-2	CASSYNGANTGELFF	TGTGCCAGCAGTTACAACGGAGCGAACACCGGGGAGCTGTTTTTT
TRBV6-5	NA	once	TRBJ2-7	CASSYLARSYEQYF	TGTGCCAGCAGTTACTTGGCCCGATCCTACGAGCAGTACTTC
TRBV5-5	NA	NA	TRBJ1-6	CASSFRDRNSPLHF	TGTGCCAGCAGCTTCAGGGATCGGAATTCACCCCTCCACTTT
TRBV2	NA	few	TRBJ1-1	CASRGGDLNTEAFF	TGTGCCAGCAGGGGGGGGGATCTGAACACTGAAGCTTTCTTT
TRBV27	TRBD1	once	TRBJ2-7	CASSLDRGLNEQYF	TGTGCCAGCAGTTTAGACAGGGGGCTGAACGAGCAGTACTTC
TRBV4-2	NA	NA	TRBJ2-5	CASSQGDNLEETQYF	TGTGCCAGCAGCCAAGGGGATAATTTAGAAGAGACCCAGTACTTC
TRBV6-1	NA	NA	TRBJ2-7	CASSDVQGSHLSYEQYF	TGTGCCAGCAGTGATGTACAGGGCTCCCACCTCTCCTACGAGCAGTACTTC
TRBV7-8	NA	NA	TRBJ1-1	CASSPREGNTEAFF	TGTGCCAGCAGCCCCCGAGAGGGGAACACTGAAGCTTTCTTT
TRBV6-1	NA	NA	TRBJ2-7	CAILAGVTYEQYF	TGTGCCATCTTGGCAGGAGTAACCTACGAGCAGTACTTC
TRBV2	NA	medium-sized	TRBJ1-5	CASSRLNSNQPQHF	TGTGCCAGCAGTAGACTCAATAGCAATCAGCCCCAGCATTTT
TRBV6-1	NA	NA	TRBJ2-5	CASSPRRQQGQTQYF	TGTGCCAGCAGTCCCCGCAGGCAGCAGGGACAGACCCAGTACTTC
TRBV4-3	NA	NA	TRBJ1-2	CASSQDLQADYGYTF	TGCGCCAGCAGCCAAGACTTACAGGCGGACTATGGCTACACCTTC